Given below is one T cell receptor beta chain in context. The target of this receptor is not known. Base qualities are not at hand, and no much larger clone is one base apart. This sample was taken from a study of blood T cell repertoires in COVID-19 (dated by TCRdb to the early 2020s). Notes on the research overall: Samples from collaborators originated in the United States, Italy and Spain and spanned both the acute and convalescent phases of COVID-19. Sample metadata almost always included a de-identified subject ID, COVID-19 status, age in years and sex. The repertoires were released in a freely available public database meant as a resource for research on the immune response to SARS-CoV-2. HLA class I and class II types, where available, came from metadata supplied by the sample provider rather than from assay-based typing. The samples were drawn from two sources: the first 160 participants of the ongoing ImmuneRACE study, and 1,000 to 1,500 subjects contributed by 6 global collaborators. The prospective study material was composed of cDNA or gDNA derived from T cells, B-cell-depleted T cells, or PBMCs. Deeply sampled blood TCRbeta repertoires from subjects exposed to, actively infected with, or recovered from COVID-19 were included in the dataset.

Trimming removed 6 bases from V and 0 bases from J; the gene matches leave 13 bases unexplained. The germline V gene sets CDR1 to SGHTA and CDR2 to FQGTGA. The CDR3, from cysteine to phenylalanine, totals 19 residues. Of the read, only the CDR3 DNA is kept; its 57 bases are in frame from base 1. The collaborating institutions used their own protocols to collect whole blood in K2EDTA tubes. For TCRbeta analysis, collaborators shipped samples as frozen whole blood, isolated PBMCs, or DNA extracted from either of those sample types. General conclusions and limits of the study: How much clinical and demographic metadata was included differed by source and by participant, and the metadata was provided uncurated.

TCRbeta CDR3 regions were amplified from genomic DNA by means of the immunoSEQ Assay, a bias-controlled multiplex PCR. The published analysis was carried out like this. The number of nucleated cells in each sample was estimated by amplification of reference gene primers within the assay. To quantify the absolute abundance of each unique TCRbeta CDR3 rearrangement, sequence reads were collapsed and filtered. For each sample, productive Simpson clonality was calculated as the square root of Simpson's diversity index across productive rearrangements. TCRdb took this table from immuneACCESS and kept in-frame rearrangements with V and J called. Such tables lack part of the clones; where checked against another copy, unresolved V genes explain under half of the gap, and the rest is unexplained. That table gives V, J and clone size, and the DNA gave D and trimming. This sample comprises approximately 140,000 clones, less than 85% of them detected only once. The ten largest clones represent roughly 8.3% of the sample.

The sequence was obtained from an elderly woman in a cohort sampled during active or convalescent COVID-19. The chain is made from TRBV7-3 and TRBJ2-1, with 11 bases matching TRBD2. Sequencing input: peripheral blood. The sequenced DNA is TGTGCCAGCAGTCCCGGTCCTAGCGGGGGGCCAAGCTCCTACAATGAGCAGTTCTTC. It translates to CASSPGPSGGPSSYNEQFF.